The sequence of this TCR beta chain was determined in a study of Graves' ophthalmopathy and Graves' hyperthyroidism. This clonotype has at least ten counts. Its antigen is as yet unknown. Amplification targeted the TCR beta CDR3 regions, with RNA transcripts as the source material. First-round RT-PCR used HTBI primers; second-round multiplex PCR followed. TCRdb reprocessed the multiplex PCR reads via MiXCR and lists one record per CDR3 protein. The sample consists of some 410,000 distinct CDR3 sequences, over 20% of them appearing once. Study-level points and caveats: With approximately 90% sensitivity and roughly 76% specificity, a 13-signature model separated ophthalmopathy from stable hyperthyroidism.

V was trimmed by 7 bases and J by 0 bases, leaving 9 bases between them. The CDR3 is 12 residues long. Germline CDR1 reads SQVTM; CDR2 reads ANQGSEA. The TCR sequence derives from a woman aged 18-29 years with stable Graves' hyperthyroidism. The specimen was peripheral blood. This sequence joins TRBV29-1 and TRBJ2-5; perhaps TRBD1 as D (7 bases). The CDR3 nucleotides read TGCAGCGCAGGGGGGAACCAAGAGACCCAGTACTTC. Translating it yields CSAGGNQETQYF.